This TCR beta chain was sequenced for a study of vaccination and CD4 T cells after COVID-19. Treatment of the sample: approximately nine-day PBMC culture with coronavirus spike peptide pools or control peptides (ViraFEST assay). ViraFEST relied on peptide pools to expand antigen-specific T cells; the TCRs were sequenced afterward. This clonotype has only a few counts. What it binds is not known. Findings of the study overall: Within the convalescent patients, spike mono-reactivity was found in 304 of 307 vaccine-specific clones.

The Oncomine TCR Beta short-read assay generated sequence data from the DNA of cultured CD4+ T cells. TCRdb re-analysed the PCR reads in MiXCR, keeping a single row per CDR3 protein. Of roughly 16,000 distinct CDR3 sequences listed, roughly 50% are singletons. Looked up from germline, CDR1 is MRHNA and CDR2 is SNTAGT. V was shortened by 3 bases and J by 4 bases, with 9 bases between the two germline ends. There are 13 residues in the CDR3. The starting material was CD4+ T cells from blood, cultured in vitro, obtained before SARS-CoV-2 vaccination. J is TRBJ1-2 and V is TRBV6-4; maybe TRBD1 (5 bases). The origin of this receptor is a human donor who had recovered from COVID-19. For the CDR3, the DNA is TGTGCCAGCAGTGATCGGGGGACCTATGGCTACACCTTC. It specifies CASSDRGTYGYTF.